Listed below are T cell receptor beta chains from one sample, sequenced in a study of neurological immune-mediated disorders. TCRdb re-called the 5' RACE reads with MiXCR, one entry per CDR3 protein. The sample shows 15,000 to 20,000 distinct CDR3 sequences, 27% of them seen only once. What was sequenced was PBMCs. Receptors were obtained from a man aged 45-65 years with HTLV-1-associated myelopathy (HAM/TSP). The CDR3 runs from the conserved cysteine through the conserved F or W. A D gene is named only where the DNA matches it firmly. Expanded clones get a size class; other rows say once, few or many, or leave the size out.

v_gene	j_gene	d_gene	abundance	CDR3aa	CDR3nt
TRBV7-2	TRBJ1-6	.	.	CASGTYNSPLHF	TGTGCCAGCGGGACCTATAATTCACCCCTCCACTTT
TRBV20-1	TRBJ1-3	TRBD1	.	CSARDRDRVSGNTIYF	TGCAGTGCTAGAGACCGGGACAGGGTCTCTGGAAACACCATATATTTT
TRBV3-1	TRBJ1-1	.	.	CASSQSRGGNTEAFF	TGTGCCAGCAGCCAAAGTCGTGGGGGAAACACTGAAGCTTTCTTT
TRBV4-3	TRBJ1-6	.	.	CASSQDQGYNSPLHF	TGCGCCAGCAGCCAAGATCAGGGTTATAATTCACCCCTCCACTTT
TRBV5-1	TRBJ1-1	.	medium-sized	CASSLVAGNTEAFF	TGCGCCAGCAGCTTGGTTGCGGGGAACACTGAAGCTTTCTTT
TRBV20-1	TRBJ2-7	TRBD1	many	CSARTGSYEQYF	TGCAGTGCCAGGACAGGGTCCTACGAGCAGTACTTC
TRBV28	TRBJ2-7	.	many	CASTPGGENYEQYF	TGTGCCAGCACCCCAGGCGGGGAAAACTACGAGCAGTACTTC
TRBV25-1	TRBJ1-6	TRBD1	.	CASSSTGNSPLHF	TGTGCCAGCAGTTCGACAGGGAATTCACCCCTCCACTTT
TRBV9	TRBJ2-3	.	.	CASSVESSGTDTQYF	TGTGCCAGCAGCGTAGAGAGTAGCGGCACAGATACGCAGTATTTT
TRBV11-3	TRBJ2-5	.	.	CASSRRDIQETQYF	TGTGCCAGCAGCCGACGGGACATCCAAGAGACCCAGTACTTC
TRBV25-1	TRBJ2-7	TRBD2	.	CASSELMRSGGGASDEQYF	TGTGCCAGCAGTGAATTGATGAGATCTGGCGGGGGGGCCTCCGACGAGCAGTACTTC
TRBV18	TRBJ1-3	.	.	CASSLQGAGNTIYF	TGTGCCAGCTCACTACAGGGCGCTGGAAACACCATATATTTT
TRBV6-4	TRBJ2-1	.	.	CASSVEGGGGNEQFF	TGTGCCAGCAGTGTCGAGGGGGGGGGTGGGAATGAGCAGTTCTTC
TRBV5-1	TRBJ2-5	TRBD1	.	CASSLAETTGEETQYF	TGCGCCAGCAGTTTGGCCGAAACGACAGGGGAAGAGACCCAGTACTTC
TRBV5-1	TRBJ1-1	.	.	CASSLQVGNTEAFF	TGCGCCAGCAGCTTGCAAGTTGGGAACACTGAAGCTTTCTTT
TRBV7-2	TRBJ1-2	TRBD1	.	CASSLGDRGRYGYTF	TGTGCCAGCAGCTTAGGTGACAGGGGGAGGTATGGCTACACCTTC
TRBV12-3/TRBV12-4	TRBJ1-2	TRBD1	many	CASSLGGTGALYGYTF	TGTGCCAGCAGTTTAGGTGGGACAGGGGCCCTCTATGGCTACACCTTC
TRBV1	TRBJ2-2	.	.	CTSSQVDAANTGELFF	TGCACCAGCAGCCAAGTGGACGCCGCGAACACCGGGGAGCTGTTTTTT
TRBV11-2	TRBJ2-7	TRBD1	few	CASSLPGQGLYEQYF	TGTGCCAGCAGTCTACCGGGACAGGGGCTCTACGAGCAGTACTTC
TRBV29-1	TRBJ1-2	.	.	CSVGAPGRGDVGGGYTF	TGCAGCGTTGGAGCACCGGGAAGGGGGGACGTAGGGGGTGGCTACACCTTC
TRBV5-1	TRBJ2-3	.	.	CASSFGTDRTDTQYF	TGCGCCAGCAGCTTTGGGACGGACAGAACAGATACGCAGTATTTT
TRBV5-1	TRBJ2-6	.	.	CASSFTGPSSGANVLTF	TGCGCCAGCAGCTTTACCGGGCCTAGCTCTGGGGCCAACGTCCTGACTTTC
TRBV30	TRBJ1-5	.	few	CAWSVLGDQPQHF	TGTGCCTGGAGTGTACTTGGGGATCAGCCCCAGCATTTT
TRBV7-7	TRBJ2-2	.	once	CASSPKYGGDTGELFF	TGTGCTAGCAGCCCCAAGTATGGGGGCGATACCGGGGAGCTGTTTTTT
TRBV29-1	TRBJ1-4	.	many	CSAGTSTNEKLFF	TGCAGCGCCGGGACTTCAACTAATGAAAAACTGTTTTTT
TRBV20-1	TRBJ2-7	.	.	CSARAGNRAYEQYF	TGCAGTGCTAGAGCCGGAAACAGGGCCTACGAGCAGTACTTC
TRBV5-1	TRBJ2-3	TRBD2	medium-sized	CASSLAVGGDTQYF	TGCGCCAGCAGCTTGGCCGTGGGGGGGGATACGCAGTATTTT
TRBV7-3	TRBJ2-3	.	.	CASSLMRGSTDTQYF	TGTGCCAGCAGCTTAATGAGGGGGAGCACAGATACGCAGTATTTT
TRBV20-1	TRBJ2-3	TRBD2	few	CSAPGLAGSKSTDTQYF	TGCAGTGCTCCCGGACTAGCGGGGTCAAAAAGCACAGATACGCAGTATTTT
TRBV27	TRBJ2-3	.	few	CASSLSRTLTDTQYF	TGTGCCAGCAGTTTATCGCGGACGCTCACAGATACGCAGTATTTT
TRBV7-8	TRBJ2-7	.	.	CASSLGQGNYEQYF	TGTGCCAGCAGCTTAGGCCAGGGAAACTACGAGCAGTACTTC
TRBV15	TRBJ2-3	.	few	CATSRGGPADTQYF	TGTGCCACCAGCAGAGGAGGGCCAGCGGATACGCAGTATTTT
TRBV24-1	TRBJ2-2	.	few	CATRGGNTGELFF	TGTGCCACCAGGGGCGGAAACACCGGGGAGCTGTTTTTT
TRBV20-1	TRBJ2-5	.	few	CSARDLVFLETQYF	TGCAGTGCTAGAGATCTGGTCTTCCTAGAGACCCAGTACTTC
TRBV2	TRBJ2-1	.	few	CASSLQGNEQFF	TGTGCCAGCAGTCTCCAGGGGAATGAGCAGTTCTTC
TRBV12-3/TRBV12-4	TRBJ1-1	TRBD1	.	CASSQTGVNTEAFF	TGTGCCAGCAGCCAAACAGGGGTGAACACTGAAGCTTTCTTT
TRBV5-4	TRBJ2-5	.	few	CASSLAGQPETQYF	TGTGCCAGCAGCTTGGCCGGACAGCCGGAGACCCAGTACTTC
TRBV11-2	TRBJ1-5	.	many	CASSLDGGSNQPQHF	TGTGCCAGCAGCTTAGATGGGGGAAGCAATCAGCCCCAGCATTTT
TRBV11-3	TRBJ2-1	.	.	CASSLASAVWDEQFF	TGTGCCAGCAGCCTCGCTAGCGCTGTGTGGGATGAGCAGTTCTTC
TRBV20-1	TRBJ2-7	.	.	CSARDSGPWIYEQYF	TGCAGTGCTAGAGATAGCGGCCCTTGGATATACGAGCAGTACTTC
TRBV5-6	TRBJ1-6	TRBD1	.	CASSFVDRADSPLHF	TGTGCCAGCAGCTTCGTGGACAGGGCGGATTCACCCCTCCACTTT
TRBV7-2	TRBJ2-3	.	few	CASSRAMSTDTQYF	TGTGCCAGCAGCCGAGCGATGAGCACAGATACGCAGTATTTT
TRBV6-5	TRBJ1-2	.	few	CATQRGARSSYGYTF	TGTGCCACTCAGCGGGGGGCGCGATCTTCCTATGGCTACACCTTC
TRBV20-1	TRBJ2-3	.	many	CSAREGSTDTQYF	TGCAGTGCTAGGGAAGGGTCAACAGATACGCAGTATTTT
TRBV20-1	TRBJ2-2	TRBD1	many	CSAMRGQGASGELFF	TGCAGTGCTATGAGGGGACAGGGGGCCTCCGGGGAGCTGTTTTTT
TRBV29-1	TRBJ2-5	TRBD1	medium-sized	CSVGGQGAWETQYF	TGCAGCGTTGGAGGACAGGGGGCTTGGGAGACCCAGTACTTC
TRBV4-1	TRBJ2-1	.	.	CASSLTVSYNEQFF	TGCGCCAGCAGCCTGACAGTCTCCTACAATGAGCAGTTCTTC
TRBV29-1	TRBJ2-5	TRBD2	.	CSVGRRAAGEETQYF	TGCAGCGTTGGCAGGCGAGCGGCGGGAGAAGAGACCCAGTACTTC